These 3 T cell receptor beta chains were all obtained from the same sample, sequenced in a study of blood T cell repertoires in COVID-19. Produced via immunoSEQ multiplex PCR; TCRdb's table is partial and in-frame only. The sample includes roughly 56,000 clones, more than 80% of them seen just once. The sequenced sample consisted of peripheral blood. The receptors were gathered from a human donor in a cohort sampled during active COVID-19.

The chain uses TRBV6-5 and TRBJ2-7, with TRBD1 matching 8 bases. The V and J ends lost 6 bases and 2 bases, in that order; junction bases with no gene match: 6. The length of the CDR3 is 14 residues. Per germline, CDR1 MNHEY and CDR2 SVGAGI. This CDR3 is CASRRQGTTYEQYF. CDR3 bases: TGTGCCAGCAGGAGACAGGGGACCACCTACGAGCAGTACTTC.

V usage is TRBV7-2 and J usage is TRBJ2-7, with D perhaps matching TRBD2 (5 bases). V lost 2 bases, J lost 2 bases, and 10 bases lay in between. The CDR3 has 14 amino acids. Germline CDR1 SGHTA, CDR2 FQGNSA. The CDR3 region is CASSLTRETYEQYF. CDR3 sequence (DNA): TGTGCCAGCAGCTTAACCCGGGAAACCTACGAGCAGTACTTC.

This sequence joins TRBV29-1 and TRBJ2-3; D not resolved. V was trimmed by 0 bases and J by 7 bases, leaving 5 bases between them. This CDR3 region has 11 residues. Germline CDR1 SQVTM, CDR2 ANQGSEA. This CDR3 is CSVEDRYTQYF. CDR3 nucleotide sequence: TGCAGCGTTGAAGACAGGTATACGCAGTATTTT.